This T cell receptor beta chain was sequenced during a study of cytomegalovirus exposure and HLA in healthy donors. The CDR3 is 16 amino acids. Germline V lookup: CDR1 SNHLY, CDR2 FYNNEI. Trimming took off 2 bases at V and 3 bases at J, with 16 bases between the two ends. Only a few counts were recorded for this clone. The target antigen is unknown. Both 60 Vbeta primers and 13 Jbeta primers went into the PCR. Data came from immunoSEQ multiplex PCR; TCRdb stores just in-frame clones and leaves some out. This sample has 170,000 or so clones, with under 85% found just once. Nominal health characterized the donors when sampled, though unrecorded immune exposures were likely. General study points: A later analysis showed that HLA-associated TCR beta chains had undergone more clonal expansion than equally common others.

The TCR comes from a woman in her 30s in good health and CMV-seronegative. The chain is built from TRBV2 and TRBJ1-1, with D maybe TRBD1 (5 bases). The sequenced sample consisted of PBMCs. CDR3 protein: CASSEIMAGWDTEAFF. CDR3 DNA sequence: TGTGCCAGCAGTGAAATCATGGCAGGGTGGGACACTGAAGCTTTCTTT.